This record looks at one T cell receptor (beta chain) sequence and its context. The sample is drawn from a study of cytomegalovirus exposure and HLA in healthy donors. The PCR was carried out with 60 Vbeta primers and 13 Jbeta primers. Produced via immunoSEQ multiplex PCR; TCRdb's table is partial and in-frame only. Of 150,000 to 200,000 clones in the sample, 75% to 80% were seen once. Sequenced sample: PBMCs. The clonotype comes from a man aged 45 to 65 in good health and CMV-seropositive.

CDR3 in DNA: TGTGCCAGCTCACAACCGGGACTAGCGGGGGGGCAAAACATTCAGTACTTC. Amino acid sequence: CASSQPGLAGGQNIQYF. The rearrangement links TRBV18 to TRBJ2-4, with 16 bases aligning to TRBD2. The CDR3 extends over 17 amino acids. The germline CDR1 and CDR2 sequences are KGHSH and LQKENI. The trim removed 4 bases at V and 5 bases at J, leaving 5 bases unmatched.